This TCR beta chain was sequenced in a study of long-term antiretroviral therapy in people with HIV. With survey level as its setting, the immunoSEQ assay was v3.0. Here immunoSEQ multiplex PCR was the method, and the copy in TCRdb shows in-frame clones only, minus some. The data contain approximately 23,000 clones, about 88% of them seen just once; the ten biggest clones take up around 4.8%. This CDR3 is 13 amino acids long. Germline V CDR1 and CDR2: SEHNR, FQNEAQ (reference sequence). Deletions cut 4 bases from V and 1 base from J, with 7 bases between. The starting material was unsorted PBMCs, obtained approximately 2.7 years after starting antiretroviral therapy. The TCR was taken from a man aged 35 to 55 with HIV. The chain links TRBV7-9 to TRBJ1-1; tentatively, D is TRBD1 (6 bases). The CDR3 DNA sequence: TGTGCCAGCAGCTCGGACAGGAACACTGAAGCTTTCTTT. Its protein product is CASSSDRNTEAFF.